This TCR beta chain was sequenced in a study of blood T cell repertoires in COVID-19. V lost 3 bases and J lost 8; bases outside the gene matches: 10. There are 15 residues in the CDR3. The germline gives CDR1 LNHDA, CDR2 SQIVND (reference sequence). Clones were sequenced by immunoSEQ multiplex PCR, and TCRdb holds only the in-frame ones, with some missing. The sample records some 230,000 clones, 85% to 90% being singletons. Sequenced: PBMCs or T cells enriched from blood (not recorded which). The rearrangement links TRBV19 to TRBJ2-1; 7 bases are shared with TRBD2. This receptor was obtained from a woman in her late teens or twenties in a cohort exposed to, infected with or recovered from COVID-19 (not recorded which). Written as DNA, the CDR3 is TGTGCCAGTAGTATCCTGGGGGGAGGGTTGGATGAGCAGTTCTTC. As protein: CASSILGGGLDEQFF.